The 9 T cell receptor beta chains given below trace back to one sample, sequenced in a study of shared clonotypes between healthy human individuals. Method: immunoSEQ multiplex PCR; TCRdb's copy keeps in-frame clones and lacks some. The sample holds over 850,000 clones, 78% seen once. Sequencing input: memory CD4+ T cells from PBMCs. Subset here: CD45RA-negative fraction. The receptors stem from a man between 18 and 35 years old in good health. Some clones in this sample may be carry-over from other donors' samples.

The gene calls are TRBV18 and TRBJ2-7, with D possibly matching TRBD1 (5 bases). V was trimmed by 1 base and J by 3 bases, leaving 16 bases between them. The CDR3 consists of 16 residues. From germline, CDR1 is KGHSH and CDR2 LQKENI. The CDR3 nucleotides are TGTGCCAGCTCACCACTGCCAGGGCTTACAATCTACGAGCAGTACTTC. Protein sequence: CASSPLPGLTIYEQYF.

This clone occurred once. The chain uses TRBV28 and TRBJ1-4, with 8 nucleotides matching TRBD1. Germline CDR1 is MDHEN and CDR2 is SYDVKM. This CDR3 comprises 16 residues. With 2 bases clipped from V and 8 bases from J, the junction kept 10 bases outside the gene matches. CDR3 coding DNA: TGTGCCAGCAGTTTACAGAGGGGGACAGGAGGCGAAAAACTGTTTTTT. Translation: CASSLQRGTGGEKLFF.

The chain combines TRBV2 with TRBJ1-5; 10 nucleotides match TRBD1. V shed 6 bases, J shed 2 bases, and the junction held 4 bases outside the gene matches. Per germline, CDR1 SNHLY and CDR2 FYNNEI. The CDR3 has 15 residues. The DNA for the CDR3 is TGTGCCAGCAGAACCGGACAGGGGGGCAATCAGCCCCAGCATTTT. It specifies CASRTGQGGNQPQHF.

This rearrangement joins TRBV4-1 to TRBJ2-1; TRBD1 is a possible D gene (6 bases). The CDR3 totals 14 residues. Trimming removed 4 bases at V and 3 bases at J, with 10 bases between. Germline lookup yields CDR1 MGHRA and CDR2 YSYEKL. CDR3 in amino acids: CASSRPGDYNEQFF. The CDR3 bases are TGCGCCAGCAGCCGGCCAGGGGACTACAATGAGCAGTTCTTC.

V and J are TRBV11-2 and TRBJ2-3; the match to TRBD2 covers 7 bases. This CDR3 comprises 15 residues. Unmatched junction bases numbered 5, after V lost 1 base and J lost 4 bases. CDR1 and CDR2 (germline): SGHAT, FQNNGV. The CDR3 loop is CASSLGGRGPDTQYF. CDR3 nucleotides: TGTGCCAGCAGCTTAGGCGGGAGAGGCCCAGATACGCAGTATTTT.

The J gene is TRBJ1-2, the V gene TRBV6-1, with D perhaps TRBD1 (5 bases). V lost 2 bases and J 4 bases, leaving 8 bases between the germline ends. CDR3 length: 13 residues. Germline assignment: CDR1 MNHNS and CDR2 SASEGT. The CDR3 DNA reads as TGTGCCAGCAGTGAAATGGGGACCTATGGCTACACCTTC. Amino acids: CASSEMGTYGYTF.

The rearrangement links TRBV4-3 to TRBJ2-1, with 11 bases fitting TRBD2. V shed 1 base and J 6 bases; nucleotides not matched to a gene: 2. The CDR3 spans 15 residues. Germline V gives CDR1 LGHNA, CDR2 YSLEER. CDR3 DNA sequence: TGCGCCAGCAGCCAAGCGGGACTAGCGGCCAATGAGCAGTTCTTC. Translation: CASSQAGLAANEQFF.

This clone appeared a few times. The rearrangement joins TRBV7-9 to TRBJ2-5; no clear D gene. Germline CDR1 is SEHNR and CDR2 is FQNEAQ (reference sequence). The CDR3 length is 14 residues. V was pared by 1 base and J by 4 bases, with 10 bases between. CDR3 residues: CASSLGAAAETQYF. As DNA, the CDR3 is TGTGCCAGCAGCTTAGGGGCGGCGGCAGAGACCCAGTACTTC.

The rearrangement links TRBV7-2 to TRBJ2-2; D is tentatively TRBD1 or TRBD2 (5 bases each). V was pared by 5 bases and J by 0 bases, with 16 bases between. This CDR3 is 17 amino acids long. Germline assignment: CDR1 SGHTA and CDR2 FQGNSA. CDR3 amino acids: CASSSQVGVANTGELFF. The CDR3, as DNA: TGTGCCAGCAGCAGTCAAGTGGGGGTTGCGAACACCGGGGAGCTGTTTTTT.